This T cell receptor (beta chain) originates from a study of T cells after yellow fever vaccination. Study information: With SMART-Seq v4 Ultra Low Input, the fractions containing low cell numbers were prepared. Study-wide points: Re-detected after boosting: most primary clones, 96% of CD4 and around 86% of CD8.

This clonotype was found a few times. Antigen: not known. This CDR3 has 17 amino acids. TCRdb used MiXCR to reprocess the 5' RACE reads, holding one entry per CDR3 protein. This table has 150,000 to 200,000 distinct CDR3 sequences, approximately 11% appearing once. The gene calls are TRBV21-1 and TRBJ2-7; the tabulated D call, TRBD1, remains unverified against the DNA. TRBV21-1 is listed as a pseudogene. This TCR was recovered from a man aged 18 to 30 who received the YFV17D yellow fever vaccine. Here the sequenced sample was CD8+ T cells sorted from PBMCs, taken 15 days after the yellow fever booster vaccination. CDR3 bases: TGTGCCAGCAGCAAAGACTCATCCCGATGCGGAACCTACGAGCAGTACGTC. It encodes CASSKDSSRCGTYEQYV.